This entry is about one T cell receptor (beta chain). What it binds is unknown. The entry originates in a study of memory CD4+ T cells and cytomegalovirus serostatus. Findings and caveats of the study: Each of some 67 CMV-associated TCRbeta sequences occurred in one to five individuals. Suggested: most of the CMV-linked TCR signature lies in CD4+ memory cells.

The sort gate was single viable CD3+CD4+CD8-CD45RO+ cells for memory CD4+ T cells. Total CD4+ T cells were enriched by CD4 positive selection. Under the authors' procedure: Out-of-frame sequences were removed, leaving around 2,000,000 distinct TCRbeta sequences. Here immunoSEQ multiplex PCR was the method, and the copy in TCRdb shows in-frame clones only, minus some. Clone size and the V and J calls come from that table; the DNA yielded D and trimming. The profile shows tens of thousands of clones, about 81% of them singletons. Trimming pared 10 bases from V and 4 bases from J, leaving 11 bases between. Per germline, CDR1 LNHDA and CDR2 SQIVND (reference sequence). The CDR3 runs to 12 residues.

This TCR derives from an adult in good health and CMV-seronegative. The genes are TRBV19 and TRBJ1-5; D not resolved. Sequencing was performed on memory CD4+ T cells from blood. The CDR3 reads CAIGRGNQPQHF. CDR3 nucleotides: TGTGCCATAGGACGGGGAAATCAGCCCCAGCATTTT.